This T cell receptor (beta chain) was profiled in a study of graft-versus-host responses after intestinal transplantation. About the research overall: Uniformly, recipients were administered anti-thymocyte globulin induction with subsequent tacrolimus and steroids for about 3 years.

Concerning this clone itself: What it binds is unknown.

The CDR3 sequence is 17 residues long. V trimming: 1 base; J trimming: 3 bases; junction bases outside the gene matches: 5. From germline, CDR1 is MGHRA and CDR2 YSYEKL. Study-level findings and limits: Allografts of patients with graft-donor T cell macrochimerism showed high graft-versus-host to host-versus-graft clone ratios.

The data were produced by immunoSEQ multiplex PCR, yet TCRdb's version contains in-frame clones alone and is incomplete. The table includes about 59,000 clones, 90% to 95% detected once. The clonotype originates from a human donor who was the organ donor for an intestinal transplant. This chain connects TRBV4-1 to TRBJ2-6, with TRBD2 identical over 8 bases. The source material was unstimulated CD4+ T cells sorted from spleen or lymph node cells, sampled before transplant. The CDR3 loop is CASSQAGGRGGANVLTF. CDR3 DNA sequence: TGCGCCAGCAGCCAAGCGGGGGGGCGCGGTGGGGCCAACGTCCTGACTTTC.